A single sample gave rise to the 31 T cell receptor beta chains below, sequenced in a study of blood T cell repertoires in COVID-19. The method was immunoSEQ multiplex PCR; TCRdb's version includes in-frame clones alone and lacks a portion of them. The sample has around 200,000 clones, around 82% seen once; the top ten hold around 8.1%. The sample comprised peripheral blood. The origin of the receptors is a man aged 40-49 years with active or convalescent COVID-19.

The CDR3 protein is CASSPPTGGGKNEQFF. The CDR3 DNA follows: TGTGCCAGCTCACCACCGACAGGGGGCGGAAAAAATGAGCAGTTCTTC. The V and J genes are TRBV18 and TRBJ2-1, with 10 bases matching TRBD1. Germline CDR1 is KGHSH and CDR2 is LQKENI. The CDR3 totals 16 residues. Trimming removed 0 bases from V and 7 bases from J; junction bases left unmatched: 6.

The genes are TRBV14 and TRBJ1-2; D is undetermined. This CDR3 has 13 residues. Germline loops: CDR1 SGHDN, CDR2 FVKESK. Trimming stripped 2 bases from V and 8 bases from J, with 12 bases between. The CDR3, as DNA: TGTGCCAGCAGCCAACGGTATAGTTGGGGCTACACCTTC. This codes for CASSQRYSWGYTF.

CDR3 in amino acids: CASSLIGANTGELFF. Here the CDR3 DNA reads TGTGCCAGCAGCTTGATAGGGGCCAACACCGGGGAGCTGTTTTTT. V usage is TRBV5-4 and J usage is TRBJ2-2; possibly TRBD1 for D (5 bases). Germline CDR1 is SGHNT and CDR2 is YYREEE (reference sequence). This CDR3 region has 15 residues. V was shortened by 1 base and J by 2 bases, with 9 bases between the two germline ends.

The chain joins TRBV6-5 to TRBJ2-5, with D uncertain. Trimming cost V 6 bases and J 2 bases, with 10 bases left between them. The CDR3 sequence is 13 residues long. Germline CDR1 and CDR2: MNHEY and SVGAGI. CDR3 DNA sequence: TGTGCCAGCAGAAAGACACCGCAAGAGACCCAGTACTTC. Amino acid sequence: CASRKTPQETQYF.

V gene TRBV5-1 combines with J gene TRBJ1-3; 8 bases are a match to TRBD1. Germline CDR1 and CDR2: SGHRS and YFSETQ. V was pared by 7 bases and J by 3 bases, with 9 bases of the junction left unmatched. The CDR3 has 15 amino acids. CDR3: CASSGQGLNGNTIYF. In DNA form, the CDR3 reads TGCGCCAGCTCCGGACAGGGATTGAATGGAAACACCATATATTTT.

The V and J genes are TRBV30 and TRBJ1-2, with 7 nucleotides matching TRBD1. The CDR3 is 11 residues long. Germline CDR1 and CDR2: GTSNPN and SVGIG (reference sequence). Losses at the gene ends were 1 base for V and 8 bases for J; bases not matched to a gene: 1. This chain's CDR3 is CAWSAGGGYTF. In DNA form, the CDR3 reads TGTGCCTGGAGTGCAGGGGGGGGCTACACCTTC.

The CDR3 spells CASSFRTGPAVTGELFF. For the CDR3, the DNA is TGTGCCAGCAGCTTTCGGACAGGGCCCGCGGTCACCGGGGAGCTGTTTTTT. The chain combines TRBV7-9 with TRBJ2-2; TRBD1 aligns across 8 bases. The CDR3 spans 17 residues. Germline CDR1 and CDR2: SEHNR and FQNEAQ (reference sequence). Germline trimming cut 3 bases from V and 4 bases from J; bases unmatched to any gene: 10. The full variable domain, with the rest looked up from reference TRBV7-9 and TRBJ2-2, is DTGVSQNPRHKITKRGQNVTFRCDPISEHNRLYWYRQTLGQGPEFLTYFQNEAQLEKSRLLSDRFSAERPKGSFSTLEIQRTEQGDSAMYLCASSFRTGPAVTGELFFGEGSRLTVL.

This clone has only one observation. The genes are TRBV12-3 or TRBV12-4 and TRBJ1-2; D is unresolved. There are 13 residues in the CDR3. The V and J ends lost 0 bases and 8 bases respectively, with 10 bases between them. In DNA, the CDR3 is TGTGCCAGCAGTTTAGCGCCGGGGAGAGGCTACACCTTC. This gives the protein CASSLAPGRGYTF.

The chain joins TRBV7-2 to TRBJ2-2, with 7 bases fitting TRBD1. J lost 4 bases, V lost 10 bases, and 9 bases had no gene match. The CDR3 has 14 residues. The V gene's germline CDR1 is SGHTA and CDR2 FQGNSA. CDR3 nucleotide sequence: TGTGCCACCACGGACAGGATCGTCACCGGGGAGCTGTTTTTT. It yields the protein CATTDRIVTGELFF.

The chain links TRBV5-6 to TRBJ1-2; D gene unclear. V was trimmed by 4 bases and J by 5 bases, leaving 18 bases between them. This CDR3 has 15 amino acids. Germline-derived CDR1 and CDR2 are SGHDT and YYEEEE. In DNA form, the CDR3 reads TGTGCCAGCAGCGAAATCGGGTCCTTCAATTATGGCTACACCTTC. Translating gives CASSEIGSFNYGYTF.

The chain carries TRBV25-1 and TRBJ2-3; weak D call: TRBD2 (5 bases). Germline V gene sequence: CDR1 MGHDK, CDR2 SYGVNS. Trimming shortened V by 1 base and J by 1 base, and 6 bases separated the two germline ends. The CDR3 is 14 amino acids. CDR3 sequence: CASSEWGGTDTQYF. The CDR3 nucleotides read TGTGCCAGCAGTGAATGGGGAGGCACAGATACGCAGTATTTT.

Here the CDR3 DNA reads TGTGCCAGCAGCCGATGGCGGGAGCAGTACTTC. The encoded protein is CASSRWREQYF. The chain couples TRBV7-2 to TRBJ2-7; no firm D call. This CDR3 has 11 amino acids. Germline lookup yields CDR1 SGHTA and CDR2 FQGNSA. V was shortened by 5 bases and J by 7 bases, with 9 bases between the two germline ends.

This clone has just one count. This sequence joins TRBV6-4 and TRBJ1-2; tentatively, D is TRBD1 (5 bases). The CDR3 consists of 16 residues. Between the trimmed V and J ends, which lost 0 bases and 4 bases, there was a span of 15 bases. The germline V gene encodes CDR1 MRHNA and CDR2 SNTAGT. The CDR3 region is CASSDSDVGDPYGYTF. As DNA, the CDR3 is TGTGCCAGCAGTGACTCAGACGTAGGGGATCCCTATGGCTACACCTTC.

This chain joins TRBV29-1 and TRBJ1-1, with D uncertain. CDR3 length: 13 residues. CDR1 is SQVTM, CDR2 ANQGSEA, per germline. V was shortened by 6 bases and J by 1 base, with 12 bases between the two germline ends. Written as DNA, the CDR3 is TGCAGCGTCGGCCAGACATCGAACACTGAAGCTTTCTTT. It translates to CSVGQTSNTEAFF.

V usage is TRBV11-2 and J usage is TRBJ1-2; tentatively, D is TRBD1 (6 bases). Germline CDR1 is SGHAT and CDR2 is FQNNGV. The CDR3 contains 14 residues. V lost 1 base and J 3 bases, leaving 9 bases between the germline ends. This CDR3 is CASSLGPGDYGYTF. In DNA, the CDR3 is TGTGCCAGCAGCTTAGGTCCAGGGGACTATGGCTACACCTTC.

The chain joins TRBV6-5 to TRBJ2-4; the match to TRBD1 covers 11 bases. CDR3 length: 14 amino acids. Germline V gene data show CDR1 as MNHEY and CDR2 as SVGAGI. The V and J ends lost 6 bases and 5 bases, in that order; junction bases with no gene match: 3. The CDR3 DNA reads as TGTGCCAGCAGGGACAGGGGGCCCCAAAACATTCAGTACTTC. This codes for CASRDRGPQNIQYF.

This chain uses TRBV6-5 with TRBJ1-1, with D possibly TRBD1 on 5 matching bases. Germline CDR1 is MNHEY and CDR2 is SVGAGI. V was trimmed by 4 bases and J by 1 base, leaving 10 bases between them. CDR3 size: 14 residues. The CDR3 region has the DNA TGTGCCAGCAGTTCTCGACAGAGGAACACTGAAGCTTTCTTT. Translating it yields CASSSRQRNTEAFF.

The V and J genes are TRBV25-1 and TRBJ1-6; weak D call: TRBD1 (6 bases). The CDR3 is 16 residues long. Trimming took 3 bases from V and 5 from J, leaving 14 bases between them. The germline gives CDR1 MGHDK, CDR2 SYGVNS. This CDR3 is CASSEVQGPHNSPLHF. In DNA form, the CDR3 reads TGTGCCAGCAGTGAGGTACAGGGACCGCATAATTCACCCCTCCACTTT.

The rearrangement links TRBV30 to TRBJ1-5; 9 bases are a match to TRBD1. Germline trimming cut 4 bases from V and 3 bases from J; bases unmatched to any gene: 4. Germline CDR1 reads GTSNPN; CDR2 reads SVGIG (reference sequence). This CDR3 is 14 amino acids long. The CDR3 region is CAWKGQGINQPQHF. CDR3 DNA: TGTGCCTGGAAGGGACAGGGAATCAATCAGCCCCAGCATTTT. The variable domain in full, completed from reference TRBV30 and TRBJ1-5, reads SQTIHQWPATLVQPVGSPLSLECTVEGTSNPNLYWYRQAAGRGLQLLFYSVGIGQISSEVPQNLSASRPQDRQFILSSKKLLLSDSGFYLCAWKGQGINQPQHFGDGTRLSIL.

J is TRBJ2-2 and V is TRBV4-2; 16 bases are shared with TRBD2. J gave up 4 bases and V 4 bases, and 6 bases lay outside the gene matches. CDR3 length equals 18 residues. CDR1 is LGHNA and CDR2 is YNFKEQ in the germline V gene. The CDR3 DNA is TGTGCCAGCAGCCCGGGACTAGCGGGAGGGCCTAGCACCGGGGAGCTGTTTTTT. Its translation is CASSPGLAGGPSTGELFF.

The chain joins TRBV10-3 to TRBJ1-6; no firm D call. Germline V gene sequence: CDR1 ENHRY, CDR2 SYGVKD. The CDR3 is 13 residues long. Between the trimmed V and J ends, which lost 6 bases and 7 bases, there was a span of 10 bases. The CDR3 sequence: CAISQSPNSPLHF. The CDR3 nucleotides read TGTGCCATCAGCCAGTCCCCCAATTCACCCCTCCACTTT.

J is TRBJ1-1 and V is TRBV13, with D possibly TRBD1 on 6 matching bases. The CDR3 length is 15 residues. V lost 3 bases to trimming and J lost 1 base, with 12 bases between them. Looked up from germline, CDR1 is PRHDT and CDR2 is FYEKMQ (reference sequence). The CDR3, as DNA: TGTGCCAGCAGCTTCCGTACAGGGTCGAACACTGAAGCTTTCTTT. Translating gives CASSFRTGSNTEAFF.

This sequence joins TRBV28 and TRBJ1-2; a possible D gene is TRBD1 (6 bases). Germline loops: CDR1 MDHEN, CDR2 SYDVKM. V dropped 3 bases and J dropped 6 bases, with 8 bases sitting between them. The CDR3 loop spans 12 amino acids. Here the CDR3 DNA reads TGTGCCAGCAGTTTTGGGGACAATGGCTACACCTTC. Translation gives CASSFGDNGYTF.

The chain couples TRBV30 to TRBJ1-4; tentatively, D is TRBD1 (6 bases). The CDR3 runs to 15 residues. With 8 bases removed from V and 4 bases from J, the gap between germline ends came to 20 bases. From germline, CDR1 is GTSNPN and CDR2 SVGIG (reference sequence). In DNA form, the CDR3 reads TGTGCCGGGACCATATCACAGGGTATTAATGAAAAACTGTTTTTT. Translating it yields CAGTISQGINEKLFF.

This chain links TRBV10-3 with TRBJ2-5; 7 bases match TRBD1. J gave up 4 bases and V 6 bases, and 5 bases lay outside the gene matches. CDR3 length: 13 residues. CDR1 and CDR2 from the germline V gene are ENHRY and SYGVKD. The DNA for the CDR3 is TGTGCCATCAGGGGACAGACTGGAGAGACCCAGTACTTC. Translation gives CAIRGQTGETQYF.

CDR3 in amino acids: CSVALLAGGISEQYF. The CDR3 DNA reads as TGCAGCGTGGCACTCCTAGCGGGGGGTATCTCCGAGCAGTACTTC. The chain recombines TRBV29-1 with TRBJ2-7, with 11 bases identical to TRBD2. The CDR3 is 15 amino acids. The germline gives CDR1 SQVTM, CDR2 ANQGSEA. The junction had 13 bases not matched to a gene; V was cut back by 6 bases and J by 6 bases.

For the CDR3, the DNA is TGTGCCAGTAGGCGGGAGGCGGGAGAGCAGTTCTTC. Amino acids: CASRREAGEQFF. The chain combines TRBV7-8 with TRBJ2-1; 8 bases agree with TRBD2. This CDR3 is 12 amino acids long. Unmatched junction bases numbered 8, after V lost 9 bases and J lost 10 bases. Germline V CDR1 and CDR2: SGHVS, FQNEAQ.

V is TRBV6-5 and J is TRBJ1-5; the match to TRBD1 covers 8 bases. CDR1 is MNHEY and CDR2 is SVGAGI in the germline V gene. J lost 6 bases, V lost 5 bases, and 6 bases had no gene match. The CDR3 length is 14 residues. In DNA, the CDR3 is TGTGCCAGCAGTACGACAGGGGAATTTCAGCCCCAGCATTTT. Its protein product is CASSTTGEFQPQHF.

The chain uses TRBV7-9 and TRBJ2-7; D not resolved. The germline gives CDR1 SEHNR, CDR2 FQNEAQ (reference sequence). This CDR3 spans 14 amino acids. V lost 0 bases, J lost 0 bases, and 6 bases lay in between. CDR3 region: CASSLAPSSYEQYF. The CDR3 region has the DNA TGTGCCAGCAGCTTAGCCCCGAGCTCCTACGAGCAGTACTTC.

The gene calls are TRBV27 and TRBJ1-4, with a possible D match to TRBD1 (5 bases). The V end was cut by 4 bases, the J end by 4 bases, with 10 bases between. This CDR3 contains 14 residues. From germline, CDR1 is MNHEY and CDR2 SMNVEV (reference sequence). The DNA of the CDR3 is TGTGCCAGCAGTTCTGGGGGGGATAATGAAAAACTGTTTTTT. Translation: CASSSGGDNEKLFF.

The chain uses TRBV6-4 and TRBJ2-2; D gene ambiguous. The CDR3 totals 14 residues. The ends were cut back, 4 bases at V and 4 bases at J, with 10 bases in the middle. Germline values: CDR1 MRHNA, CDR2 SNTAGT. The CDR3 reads CASSVSHLTGELFF. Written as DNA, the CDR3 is TGTGCCAGCAGTGTGAGTCATCTCACCGGGGAGCTGTTTTTT.